This is a list of T cell receptor beta chains from one sample in a study of radiotherapy plus CTLA-4 blockade in lung cancer. Sequenced by immunoSEQ multiplex PCR; TCRdb stores in-frame clones only, minus some. This table holds tens of thousands of clones, about four fifths found once. The input for sequencing was peripheral blood, taken from a patient treated with radiotherapy plus ipilimumab. The origin of the receptors is a human donor with non-small cell lung cancer who had a partial response to radiotherapy plus ipilimumab. Some clones in this sample may be carry-over from other donors' samples. Each CDR3 is given with its conserved first and last residue. A D gene is named only where the DNA matches it firmly. Not every row has a clone size; where given, it reads once, few, many or a size class.

D	V	J	size	DNA	CDR3
TRBD2	TRBV27	TRBJ2-5	.	TGTGCCAGCAGTTTATCGACTAGCGGGGGGGGGATTCAAGAGACCCAGTACTTC	CASSLSTSGGGIQETQYF
TRBD1	TRBV5-8	TRBJ1-4	.	TGTGCCAGCAGCTTGGGGGACAGGCAAAATGAAAAACTGTTTTTT	CASSLGDRQNEKLFF
TRBD2	TRBV5-1	TRBJ2-1	.	TGCGCCAGCAGCTTGCCTCCGGGACTAGCGGGGGAGCTCTCCTACAATGAGCAGTTCTTC	CASSLPPGLAGELSYNEQFF
TRBD1	TRBV28	TRBJ2-5	.	TGTGCCAGTACGGGACAGCAAGAGACCCAGTACTTC	CASTGQQETQYF
.	TRBV5-1	TRBJ1-1	.	TGCGCCAGCAGCTTGGGGCCCAAAAGGAACACTGAAGCTTTCTTT	CASSLGPKRNTEAFF
TRBD2	TRBV28	TRBJ2-7	.	TGTGCCAGCAGGGCTAGCGGGAGGGCCCCTGGCGAGCAGTACTTC	CASRASGRAPGEQYF
TRBD1	TRBV5-1	TRBJ2-5	.	TGCGCCAGCAGCATAGACAGGGTAGAGACCCAGTACTTC	CASSIDRVETQYF
.	TRBV7-2	TRBJ2-7	.	TGTGCCAGCAGCCCCACGGGGGAGCAGTACTTC	CASSPTGEQYF
TRBD2	TRBV6-6	TRBJ2-7	few	TGTGCCAGCAGTTCGCCCCGCCTAGCGGTGAACTTC	CASSSPRLAVNF
.	TRBV4-1	TRBJ2-6	.	TGCGCCAGCAGCCTAACAGGGCCGGCTGGGGCCAACGTCCTGACTTTC	CASSLTGPAGANVLTF
.	TRBV29-1	TRBJ2-1	once	TGCAGCGTTGGGCGGGCACGCTCCTACAATGAGCAGTTCTTC	CSVGRARSYNEQFF
.	TRBV14	TRBJ1-2	once	TGTGCCAGCAGCCGCTGGGGGCCCTATGGCTACACCTTC	CASSRWGPYGYTF
.	TRBV2	TRBJ2-4	.	TGTGCCAGCAGTGAAGGAACACCCCGACAGAGAAAAAACATTCAGTACTTC	CASSEGTPRQRKNIQYF
.	TRBV30	TRBJ1-6	.	TGTGCCTGGGGATTCGACAGGTCGGGATCACCCCTCCACTTT	CAWGFDRSGSPLHF
TRBD1	TRBV6-1	TRBJ2-3	once	TGTGCCAGCAGTAGGGACAGGTTCACAGATACGCAGTATTTT	CASSRDRFTDTQYF
TRBD2	TRBV19	TRBJ2-7	.	TGTGCCAGTAGTACCCGCGGGAGGGCCGACGAGCAGTACTTC	CASSTRGRADEQYF
.	TRBV19	TRBJ2-7	.	TGTGCCAGCCGTTCGGGTACAGGCTCCTCCTACGAGCAGTACTTC	CASRSGTGSSYEQYF
TRBD2	TRBV6-1	TRBJ2-4	.	TGTGCCAGCTTCGGCTCGGGAGGGGTAAACATTCAGTACTTC	CASFGSGGVNIQYF